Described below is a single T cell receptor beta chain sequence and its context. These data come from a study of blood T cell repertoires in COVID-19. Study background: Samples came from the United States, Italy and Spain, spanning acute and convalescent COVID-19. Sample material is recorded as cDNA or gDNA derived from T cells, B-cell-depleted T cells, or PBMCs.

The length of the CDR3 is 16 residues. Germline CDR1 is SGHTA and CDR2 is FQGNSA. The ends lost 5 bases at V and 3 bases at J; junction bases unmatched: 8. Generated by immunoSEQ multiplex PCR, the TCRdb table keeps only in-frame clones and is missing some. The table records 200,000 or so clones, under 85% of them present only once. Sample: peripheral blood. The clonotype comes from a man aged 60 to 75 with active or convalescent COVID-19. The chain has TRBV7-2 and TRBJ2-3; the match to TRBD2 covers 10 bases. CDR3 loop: CASSHRIAGGTDTQYF. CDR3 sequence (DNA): TGTGCCAGCAGCCATCGAATAGCGGGAGGAACAGATACGCAGTATTTT.